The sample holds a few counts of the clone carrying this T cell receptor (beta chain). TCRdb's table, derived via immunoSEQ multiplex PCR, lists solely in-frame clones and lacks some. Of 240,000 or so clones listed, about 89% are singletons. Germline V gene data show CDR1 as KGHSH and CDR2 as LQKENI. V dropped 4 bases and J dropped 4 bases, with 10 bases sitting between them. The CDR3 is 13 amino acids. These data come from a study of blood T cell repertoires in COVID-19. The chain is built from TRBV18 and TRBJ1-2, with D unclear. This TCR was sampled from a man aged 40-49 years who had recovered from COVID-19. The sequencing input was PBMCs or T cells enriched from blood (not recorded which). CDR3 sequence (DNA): TGTGCCAGCTCACGTCTGGAGAGCTATGGCTACACCTTC. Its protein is CASSRLESYGYTF.